This T cell receptor (beta chain) was captured by sequencing in a study of cytotoxic CD8 clonotypes in ibrutinib-treated CLL. At the level of the study: About 25 partial and 2 complete responses; at median approximately 70 months, 14 remitted, approximately 12 progressed. Response samples were drawn at a median of roughly 13 months of treatment, range 6 to 36. When averaged across all of the samples, the counts came to 255,043 productive templates and 90,000 to 95,000 productive rearrangements.

With V trimmed by 4 bases and J by 2 bases, 1 base remained unmatched. The CDR3 contains 14 residues. Germline-derived CDR1 and CDR2 are SGHRS and YFSETQ. Targeted sequencing depth ranged from 1 in 200,000 to 1 in 1 million T cells. Sequencing used immunoSEQ multiplex PCR; TCRdb keeps in-frame clones, though not all of them. Here the sample spans around 70,000 clones, just over 90% being singletons. The source was PBMCs, collected after 12 months of ibrutinib treatment. The receptor's source is a human donor with chronic lymphocytic leukemia. The chain uses TRBV5-1 and TRBJ1-1, with 11 bases identical to TRBD1. The CDR3: CASSRTGGNTEAFF. In DNA form, the CDR3 reads TGCGCCAGCAGCCGGACAGGGGGCAACACTGAAGCTTTCTTT.